This T cell receptor (beta chain) came from a study of neurological immune-mediated disorders. This clonotype was seen ten or more times. Antigen: not known. With 10-nucleotide random UMIs, 5'RACE was used to make the cDNA. TCRdb reprocessed the 5' RACE reads with MiXCR, giving one entry per CDR3 protein. The sample carries roughly 56,000 distinct CDR3 sequences, 3% to 3.5% recorded once. Study observations and caveats: No expanded-clone CDR3 amino acid sequence recurred across subjects, suggesting private TCR-beta repertoires. Patients with HTLV-1-associated myelopathy had the highest level of TCR clonal expansion, whereas patients with multiple sclerosis had the lowest level, falling beneath the level found in healthy controls.

Preparation of the unsorted libraries drew on 2 million PBMCs stored at -80 C. The specimen sequenced was PBMCs. This receptor was obtained from a woman aged 55-69 years with multiple sclerosis.

In DNA, the CDR3 is TGTGCCAGCAGCTTAAGGTCAGGGGGCGCGGAGACTGAAGCTTTCTTT. Translation gives CASSLRSGGAETEAFF. The V gene is TRBV7-8, the J gene TRBJ1-1, with TRBD1 matching over 8 bases. Germline CDR1 reads SGHVS; CDR2 reads FQNEAQ. Trimming took 2 bases from V and 5 from J; bases not matched to a gene: 10. The CDR3 loop spans 16 amino acids.